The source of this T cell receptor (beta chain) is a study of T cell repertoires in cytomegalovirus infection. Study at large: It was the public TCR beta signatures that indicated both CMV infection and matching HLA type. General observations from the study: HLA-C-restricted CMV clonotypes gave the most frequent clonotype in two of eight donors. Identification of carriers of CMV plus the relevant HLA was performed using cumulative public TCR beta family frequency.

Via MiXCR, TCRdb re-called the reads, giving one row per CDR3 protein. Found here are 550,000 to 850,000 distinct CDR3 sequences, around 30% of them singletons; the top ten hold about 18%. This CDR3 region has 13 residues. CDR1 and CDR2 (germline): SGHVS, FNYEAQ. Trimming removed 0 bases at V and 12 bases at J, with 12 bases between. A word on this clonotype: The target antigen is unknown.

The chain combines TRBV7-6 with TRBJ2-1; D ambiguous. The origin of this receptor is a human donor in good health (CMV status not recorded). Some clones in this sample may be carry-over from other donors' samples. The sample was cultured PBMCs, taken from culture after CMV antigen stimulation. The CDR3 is CASSLAQESAQFF. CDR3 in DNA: TGTGCCAGCAGCTTAGCTCAAGAGTCTGCGCAGTTCTTC. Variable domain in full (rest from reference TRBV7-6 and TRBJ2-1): GAGVSQSPRYKVTKRGQDVALRCDPISGHVSLYWYRQALGQGPEFLTYFNYEAQQDKSGLPNDRFSAERPEGSISTLTIQRTEQRDSAMYRCASSLAQESAQFFGPGTRLTVL.